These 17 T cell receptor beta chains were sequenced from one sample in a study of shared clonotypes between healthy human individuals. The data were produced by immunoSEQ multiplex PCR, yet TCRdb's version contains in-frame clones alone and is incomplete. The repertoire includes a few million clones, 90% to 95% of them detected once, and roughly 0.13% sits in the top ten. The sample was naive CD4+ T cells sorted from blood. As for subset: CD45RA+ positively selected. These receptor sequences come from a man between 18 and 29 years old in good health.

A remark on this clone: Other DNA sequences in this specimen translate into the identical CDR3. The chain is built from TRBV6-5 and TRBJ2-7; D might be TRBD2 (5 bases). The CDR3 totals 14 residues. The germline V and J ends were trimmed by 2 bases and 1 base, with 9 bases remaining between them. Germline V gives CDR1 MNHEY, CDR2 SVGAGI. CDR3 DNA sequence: TGTGCCAGCAGTTACGGGCGGGCTTCCTACGAGCAGTACTTC. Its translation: CASSYGRASYEQYF.

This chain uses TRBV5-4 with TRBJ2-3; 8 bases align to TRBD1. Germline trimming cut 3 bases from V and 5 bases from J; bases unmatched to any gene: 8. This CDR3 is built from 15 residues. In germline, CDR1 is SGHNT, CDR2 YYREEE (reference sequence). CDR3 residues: CASSSPGQAGDTQYF. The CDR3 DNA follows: TGTGCCAGCAGCTCGCCGGGACAGGCGGGAGATACGCAGTATTTT.

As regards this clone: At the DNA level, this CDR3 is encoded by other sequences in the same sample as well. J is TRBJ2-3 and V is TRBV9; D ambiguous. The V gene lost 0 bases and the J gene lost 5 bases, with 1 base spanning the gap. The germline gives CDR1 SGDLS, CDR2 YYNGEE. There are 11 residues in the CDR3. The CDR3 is CASSVVDTQYF. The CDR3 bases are TGTGCCAGCAGCGTAGTAGATACGCAGTATTTT.

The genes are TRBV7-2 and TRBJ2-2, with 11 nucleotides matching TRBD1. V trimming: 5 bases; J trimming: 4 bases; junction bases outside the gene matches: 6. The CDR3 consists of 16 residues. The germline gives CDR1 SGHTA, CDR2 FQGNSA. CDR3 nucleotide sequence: TGTGCCAGCAGCGACGGACAGGGGGCTGGCACCGGGGAGCTGTTTTTT. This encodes CASSDGQGAGTGELFF. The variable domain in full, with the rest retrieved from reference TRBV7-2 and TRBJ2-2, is GAGVSQSPSNKVTEKGKDVELRCDPISGHTALYWYRQSLGQGLEFLIYFQGNSAPDKSGLPSDRFSAERTGGSVSTLTIQRTQQEDSAVYLCASSDGQGAGTGELFFGEGSRLTVL.

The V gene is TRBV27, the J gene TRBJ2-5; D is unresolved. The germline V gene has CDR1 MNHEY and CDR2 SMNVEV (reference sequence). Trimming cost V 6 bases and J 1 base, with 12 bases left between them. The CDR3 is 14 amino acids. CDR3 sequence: CASSRNIAQETQYF. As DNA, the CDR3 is TGTGCCAGCAGCCGGAACATCGCCCAAGAGACCCAGTACTTC.

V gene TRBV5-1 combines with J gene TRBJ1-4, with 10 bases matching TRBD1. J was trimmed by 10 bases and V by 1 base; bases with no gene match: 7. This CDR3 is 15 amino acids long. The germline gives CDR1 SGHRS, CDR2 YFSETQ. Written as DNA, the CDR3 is TGCGCCAGCAGCTTGCAGGGGACAGGGGAGTCAAAACTGTTTTTT. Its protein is CASSLQGTGESKLFF.

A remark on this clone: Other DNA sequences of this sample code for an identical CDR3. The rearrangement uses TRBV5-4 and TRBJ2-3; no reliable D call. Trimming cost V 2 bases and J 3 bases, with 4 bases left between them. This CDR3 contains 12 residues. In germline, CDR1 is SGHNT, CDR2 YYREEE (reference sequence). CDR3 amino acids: CASSFGTDTQYF. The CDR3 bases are TGTGCCAGCAGCTTCGGTACAGATACGCAGTATTTT. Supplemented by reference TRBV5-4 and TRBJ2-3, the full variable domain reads ETGVTQSPTHLIKTRGQQVTLRCSSQSGHNTVSWYQQALGQGPQFIFQYYREEENGRGNFPPRFSGLQFPNYSSELNVNALELDDSALYLCASSFGTDTQYFGPGTRLTVL.

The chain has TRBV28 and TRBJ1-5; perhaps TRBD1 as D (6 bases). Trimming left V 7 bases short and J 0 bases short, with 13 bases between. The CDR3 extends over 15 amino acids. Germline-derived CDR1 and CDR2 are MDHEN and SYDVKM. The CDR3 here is CASTLGGNSNQPQHF. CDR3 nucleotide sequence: TGTGCCAGCACCCTAGGGGGGAATAGCAATCAGCCCCAGCATTTT.

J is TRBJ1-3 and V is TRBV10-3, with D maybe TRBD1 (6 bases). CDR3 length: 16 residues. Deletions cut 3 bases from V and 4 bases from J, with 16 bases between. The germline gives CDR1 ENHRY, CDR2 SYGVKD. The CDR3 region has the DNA TGTGCCATCAGTGACCGGGGGGGGCAACCGGGAAACACCATATATTTT. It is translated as CAISDRGGQPGNTIYF.

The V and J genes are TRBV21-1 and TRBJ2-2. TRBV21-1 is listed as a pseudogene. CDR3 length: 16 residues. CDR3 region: CASRIRAQRNTGELFF. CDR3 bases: TGTGCCAGCAGAATCCGGGCCCAACGAAACACCGGGGAGCTGTTTTTT.

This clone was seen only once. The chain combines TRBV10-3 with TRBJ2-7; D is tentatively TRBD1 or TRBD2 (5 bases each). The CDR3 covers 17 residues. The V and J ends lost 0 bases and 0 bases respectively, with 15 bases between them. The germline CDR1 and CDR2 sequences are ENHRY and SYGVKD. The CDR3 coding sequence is TGTGCCATCAGTGAGTCCGGGGCAGGGCGAACCTCCTACGAGCAGTACTTC. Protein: CAISESGAGRTSYEQYF.

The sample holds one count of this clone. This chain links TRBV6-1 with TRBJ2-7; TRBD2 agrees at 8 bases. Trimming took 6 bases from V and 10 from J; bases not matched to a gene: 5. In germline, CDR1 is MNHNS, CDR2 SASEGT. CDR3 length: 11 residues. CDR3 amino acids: CASSRGGLQYF. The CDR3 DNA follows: TGTGCCAGCAGCCGCGGGGGGTTACAGTACTTC.

The CDR3 is CASSLDRGHGETQYF. DNA of the CDR3: TGTGCCAGCAGCTTAGACAGGGGGCATGGTGAGACCCAGTACTTC. V usage is TRBV11-2 and J usage is TRBJ2-5, with 8 nucleotides matching TRBD1. Germline V gene data show CDR1 as SGHAT and CDR2 as FQNNGV. J gave up 5 bases and V 0 bases, and 5 bases lay outside the gene matches. CDR3 size: 15 residues.

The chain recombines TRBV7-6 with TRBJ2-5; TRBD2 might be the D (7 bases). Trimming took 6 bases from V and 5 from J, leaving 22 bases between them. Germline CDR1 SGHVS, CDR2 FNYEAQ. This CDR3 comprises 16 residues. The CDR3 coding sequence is TGTGCCAGCAGGCACACGTTGGGGGGGGGCCGGGAGACCCAGTACTTC. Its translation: CASRHTLGGGRETQYF.

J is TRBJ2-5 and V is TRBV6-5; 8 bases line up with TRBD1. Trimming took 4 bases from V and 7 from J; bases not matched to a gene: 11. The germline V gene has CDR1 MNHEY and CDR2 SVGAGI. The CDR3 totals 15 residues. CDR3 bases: TGTGCCAGCAGTTCAACAGGGACAGGCCCAGGGACCCAGTACTTC. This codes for CASSSTGTGPGTQYF.

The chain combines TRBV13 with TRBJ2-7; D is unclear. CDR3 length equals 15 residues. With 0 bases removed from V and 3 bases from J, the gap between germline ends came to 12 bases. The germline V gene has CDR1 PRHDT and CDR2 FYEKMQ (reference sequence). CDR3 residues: CASSLGPDRNYEQYF. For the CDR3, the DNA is TGTGCCAGCAGCTTAGGGCCTGACCGAAACTACGAGCAGTACTTC.

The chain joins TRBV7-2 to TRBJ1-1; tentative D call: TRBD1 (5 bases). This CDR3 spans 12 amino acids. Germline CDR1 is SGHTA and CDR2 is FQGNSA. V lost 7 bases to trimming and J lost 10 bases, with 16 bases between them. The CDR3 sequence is CASNNRDPGAFF. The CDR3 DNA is TGTGCCAGCAACAACCGGGACCCGGGAGCTTTCTTT. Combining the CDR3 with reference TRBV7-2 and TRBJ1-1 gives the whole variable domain GAGVSQSPSNKVTEKGKDVELRCDPISGHTALYWYRQSLGQGLEFLIYFQGNSAPDKSGLPSDRFSAERTGGSVSTLTIQRTQQEDSAVYLCASNNRDPGAFFGQGTRLTVV.